The 9 T cell receptor beta chains in this list originate from one sample, sequenced in a study of T-cell reconstitution after alpha-beta-depleted transplantation in children. The TCRbeta library was prepared with unique molecular identifiers. TCRdb passed the PCR reads through MiXCR, listing each CDR3 protein once. The data show about 540,000 distinct CDR3 sequences, around 17% seen once. This material consisted of PBMCs from the stem cell graft donor, taken from the stem cell graft. The receptor set was obtained from a human donor who donated a stem cell graft to a child with acute lymphoblastic leukemia.

The chain uses TRBV29-1 and TRBJ2-1; tentatively, D is TRBD1 or TRBD2 (5 bases each). The CDR3 spans 12 residues. The V gene's germline CDR1 is SQVTM and CDR2 ANQGSEA. V gave up 4 bases and J gave up 8 bases, with 12 bases separating them. DNA of the CDR3: TGCAGCGTTGGGAACCGAGGGGATGAGCAGTTCTTC. It translates to CSVGNRGDEQFF.

This clonotype was seen many times. The rearrangement uses TRBV7-9 and TRBJ2-3, with D possibly TRBD1 on 6 matching bases. CDR1 and CDR2 from the germline V gene are SEHNR and FQNEAQ (reference sequence). The CDR3 covers 13 residues. With 2 bases removed from V and 4 bases from J, the gap between germline ends came to 7 bases. The DNA of the CDR3 is TGTGCCAGCAGCTTAAACAGGGCAGATACGCAGTATTTT. This encodes CASSLNRADTQYF.

This clonotype was observed a handful of times. The V and J genes are TRBV3-1 and TRBJ2-1; D remains unclear. CDR1 is LGHDT and CDR2 is YNNKEL in the germline V gene (reference sequence). The ends were cut back, 4 bases at V and 9 bases at J, with 7 bases in the middle. The length of the CDR3 is 11 residues. In nucleotides, the CDR3 is TGTGCCAGCAGCCTTAAGTCTGAGCAGTTCTTC. This codes for CASSLKSEQFF.

This clonotype was counted a few times. The chain combines TRBV5-1 with TRBJ2-7, with 7 positions matching TRBD1. The length of the CDR3 is 13 residues. Germline CDR1 SGHRS, CDR2 YFSETQ. Trimming at V came to 7 bases and at J to 4 bases, leaving 8 bases not matched to a gene. CDR3 coding DNA: TGCGCCAGCTGTGAAGGGGGCGGATACGAGCAGTACTTC. It specifies CASCEGGGYEQYF.

This clonotype was found a few times. This sequence joins TRBV4-1 and TRBJ2-3; D remains ambiguous. The CDR3 consists of 17 residues. The V and J ends lost 3 bases and 2 bases respectively, with 18 bases between them. The germline CDR1 and CDR2 sequences are MGHRA and YSYEKL. The CDR3 reads CASSQRIRVEFTDTQYF. DNA for the CDR3: TGCGCCAGCAGCCAGCGGATACGGGTTGAATTCACAGATACGCAGTATTTT.

The chain uses TRBV20-1 and TRBJ1-1; a possible D gene is TRBD1 (6 bases). Trimming pared 3 bases from V and 10 bases from J, leaving 21 bases between. CDR1 is DFQATT, CDR2 SNEGSKA, per germline (reference sequence). The CDR3 loop spans 14 amino acids. The CDR3 spells CSARGGHTTRGAFF. CDR3 sequence (DNA): TGCAGTGCTAGGGGGGGCCACACCACCCGAGGAGCTTTCTTT.

The V and J genes are TRBV6-1 and TRBJ2-2; tentatively, D is TRBD1 or TRBD2 (6 bases each). Germline loops: CDR1 MNHNS, CDR2 SASEGT. V lost 4 bases, J lost 5 bases, and 14 bases lay in between. The CDR3 is 15 amino acids. CDR3 amino acids: CASSGEGGRTGELFF. The CDR3 region has the DNA TGTGCCAGCAGTGGAGAGGGGGGTCGGACCGGGGAGCTGTTTTTT.

This clonotype was detected only a few times. The CDR3 here is CASSQEESSIREQFF. The CDR3 DNA follows: TGCGCCAGCAGCCAAGAGGAGTCTAGCATTCGGGAGCAGTTCTTC. V and J are TRBV4-1 and TRBJ2-1; weak D call: TRBD2 (5 bases). Trimming pared 0 bases from V and 10 bases from J, leaving 16 bases between. The CDR3 contains 15 residues. Per germline, CDR1 MGHRA and CDR2 YSYEKL.

This clonotype showed up just once. This rearrangement joins TRBV6-5 to TRBJ1-5, with TRBD1 as a possible D gene (5 bases). Trimming cost V 2 bases and J 8 bases, with 7 bases left between them. There are 12 residues in the CDR3. CDR1 MNHEY and CDR2 SVGAGI come from the germline V gene. CDR3 bases: TGTGCCAGCAGTTACCGAGGGGAGCCCCAGCATTTT. It encodes CASSYRGEPQHF.